Given below is one TCR beta chain in context. This sample is drawn from a study of T cell responses to AZD1222 COVID-19 vaccine. V was pared by 4 bases and J by 4 bases, with 8 bases of the junction left unmatched. The CDR3 is made up of 15 amino acids. Germline CDR1 SGHRS, CDR2 YFSETQ. Clones were sequenced by immunoSEQ multiplex PCR, and TCRdb holds only the in-frame ones, with some missing. The sample consists of roughly 150,000 clones, more than 90% of them appearing once. The starting material was peripheral blood, obtained 28 days after the second AZD1222 dose. The receptor comes from an adult who received the AZD1222 COVID-19 vaccine. The chain links TRBV5-1 to TRBJ2-3, with 8 bases identical to TRBD2. The CDR3 DNA reads as TGCGCCAGCAGCGGGGTCGGGAGGGCCCCAGATACGCAGTATTTT. Residues: CASSGVGRAPDTQYF.